The subject of this entry is one T cell receptor beta chain. The data were taken from a study of T cell changes during pregnancy in multiple sclerosis. Here immunoSEQ multiplex PCR was the method, and the copy in TCRdb shows in-frame clones only, minus some. The sample consists of tens of thousands of clones, over 80% of them appearing once. Trimming cost V 5 bases and J 2 bases; bases outside gene matches: 2. Germline V gene sequence: CDR1 SGHTA, CDR2 FQGTGA. CDR3 length equals 14 residues. This rearrangement joins TRBV7-3 to TRBJ2-5; 10 bases are shared with TRBD1. Sample: CD4+ T cells from peripheral blood mononuclear cells, taken in the second trimester of pregnancy. This clonotype was sampled from a female donor with multiple sclerosis, enrolled in a pregnancy study. The CDR3: CASSPGQGQETQYF. DNA of the CDR3: TGTGCCAGCAGCCCGGGACAGGGGCAAGAGACCCAGTACTTC.